The rows below give T cell receptor beta chains drawn from one sample of a study of T cells in Graves' hyperthyroidism and ophthalmopathy. Each CDR3 protein is one row after TCRdb ran MiXCR on the multiplex PCR reads. The sample consists of 350,000 to 500,000 distinct CDR3 sequences, approximately 15% of them appearing once. Sequencing was carried out using blood. The origin of the receptors is a woman aged 18-30 years with Graves' hyperthyroidism. The CDR3 runs from the conserved cysteine through the conserved F or W. The listing skips clone size in some rows; elsewhere it reads once, few, many or a size class.

J: TRBJ1-3
size: -
length: 19
V: TRBV4-1
CDR3: CASSQDPTGFIAAGNTIYF

J: TRBJ2-1
size: -
length: 17
V: TRBV14
CDR3: CASSQSLLGGAYNEQFF

J: TRBJ1-5
size: many
length: 16
V: TRBV6-5
CDR3: CASSYSAEPSNQPQHF

J: TRBJ2-5
size: few
length: 13
V: TRBV10-2
CDR3: CASSEQARETQYF

J: TRBJ2-7
size: many
length: 15
V: TRBV7-8
CDR3: CASSLGQGAEYEQYF

J: TRBJ2-1
size: -
length: 12
V: TRBV20-1
CDR3: CSASLHYNEQFF

J: TRBJ2-1
size: many
length: 13
V: TRBV28
CDR3: CASSFDTGGEQFF

J: TRBJ2-3
size: many
length: 11
V: TRBV7-8
CDR3: CASSLSAFQYF

J: TRBJ1-1
size: -
length: 16
V: TRBV18
CDR3: CASSPRLTSSGTEAFF

J: TRBJ2-7
size: -
length: 15
V: TRBV5-1
CDR3: CASSDQGWVGGEQYF

J: TRBJ2-7
size: many
length: 15
V: TRBV27
CDR3: CASSLAAGGNYEQYF

J: TRBJ2-3
size: -
length: 11
V: TRBV5-1
CDR3: CASTSGNTQYF

J: TRBJ2-1
size: -
length: 18
V: TRBV7-7
CDR3: CASSPGGSWGSLYNEQFF

J: TRBJ1-5
size: many
length: 16
V: TRBV20-1
CDR3: CSARDRTGTSNQPQHF

J: TRBJ2-1
size: many
length: 14
V: TRBV29-1
CDR3: CSVMSGRVYNEQFF

J: TRBJ2-3
size: -
length: 16
V: TRBV9
CDR3: CASSARQGVSTDTQYF

J: TRBJ2-1
size: many
length: 15
V: TRBV7-2
CDR3: CASSFLAGGVNEQFF

J: TRBJ2-7
size: few
length: 18
V: TRBV20-1
CDR3: CSARVRGTSGRSAYEQYF

J: TRBJ1-1
size: many
length: 14
V: TRBV20-1
CDR3: CSATGGSLNTEAFF

J: TRBJ2-5
size: many
length: 16
V: TRBV7-9
CDR3: CASSSNVVRVGETQYF

J: TRBJ2-7
size: -
length: 17
V: TRBV5-1
CDR3: CASSLYRGGFRNYEQYF

J: TRBJ1-2
size: few
length: 13
V: TRBV28
CDR3: CAITRTGNYGYTF

J: TRBJ1-5
size: many
length: 16
V: TRBV27
CDR3: CASSQTGTGTNQPQHF

J: TRBJ1-1
size: few
length: 14
V: TRBV7-3
CDR3: CASSETASGGTAFF

J: TRBJ2-3
size: many
length: 16
V: TRBV7-9
CDR3: CASSLLAGAGTDTQYF

J: TRBJ1-1
size: -
length: 15
V: TRBV4-2
CDR3: CASSQDPGGVTEAFF

J: TRBJ2-1
size: many
length: 14
V: TRBV4-3
CDR3: CASSQDSSRNEQFF

J: TRBJ1-1
size: many
length: 14
V: TRBV11-1
CDR3: CASSFRASNTEAFF

J: TRBJ1-3
size: -
length: 16
V: TRBV18
CDR3: CASSPPWASGGNTIYF

J: TRBJ1-1
size: few
length: 14
V: TRBV6-6
CDR3: CASSYRPGFTEAFF

J: TRBJ1-5
size: few
length: 14
V: TRBV6-5
CDR3: CASSYTRAAQPQHF

J: TRBJ2-3
size: many
length: 15
V: TRBV15
CDR3: CATGEGTESTDTQYF

J: TRBJ2-4
size: many
length: 19
V: TRBV28
CDR3: CASSSQTTGTGWIKNIQYF

J: TRBJ1-6
size: many
length: 17
V: TRBV6-5
CDR3: CASSYSSGTLNNSPLHF

J: TRBJ2-2
size: -
length: 15
V: TRBV9
CDR3: CASSVAGERTPELFF

J: TRBJ2-5
size: few
length: 14
V: TRBV6-1
CDR3: CASTAQGGRETQYF

J: TRBJ2-1
size: -
length: 14
V: TRBV10-2
CDR3: CASMGQGVYNEQFF

J: TRBJ1-5
size: few
length: 16
V: TRBV27
CDR3: CASSPHPGQGGQPQHF

J: TRBJ1-4
size: few
length: 16
V: TRBV7-8
CDR3: CASSLLYGGQDEKLFF

J: TRBJ1-1
size: few
length: 16
V: TRBV7-9
CDR3: CASTSRRQGSLAEAFF

J: TRBJ1-1
size: many
length: 14
V: TRBV29-1
CDR3: CSVELRTANTEAFF